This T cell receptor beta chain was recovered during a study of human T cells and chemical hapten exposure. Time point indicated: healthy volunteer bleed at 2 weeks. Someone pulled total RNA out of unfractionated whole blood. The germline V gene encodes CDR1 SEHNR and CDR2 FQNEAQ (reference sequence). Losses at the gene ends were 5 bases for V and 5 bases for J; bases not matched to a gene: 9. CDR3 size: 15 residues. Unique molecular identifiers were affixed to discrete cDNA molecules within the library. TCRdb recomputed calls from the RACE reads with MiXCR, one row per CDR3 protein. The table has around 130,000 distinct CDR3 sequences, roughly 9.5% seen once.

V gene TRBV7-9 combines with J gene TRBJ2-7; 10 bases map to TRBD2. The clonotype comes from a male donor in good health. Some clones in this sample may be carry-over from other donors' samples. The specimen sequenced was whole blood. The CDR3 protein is CASSPNTSGTHEQYF. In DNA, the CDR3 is TGTGCCAGCAGCCCCAATACTAGCGGGACCCACGAGCAGTACTTC.